A selection of T cell receptor beta chains follows, all from one sample in a study of technical replicates of blood from a few donors. Assay: immunoSEQ multiplex PCR; the TCRdb copy retains only in-frame clones and omits some. The sample includes 80,000 or so clones, around 94% of them seen just once. The sequenced material came from T cells isolated from PBMCs. Every receptor here comes from a human donor in good health. The CDR3 runs from the conserved cysteine through the conserved F or W. A D gene is named only where the DNA matches it firmly. Clone size is shown for a subset of rows, as once, few, many or a class of expanded clone.

D gene | J gene | clone size | V gene | CDR3 protein | CDR3 DNA
TRBD2 | TRBJ2-3 | NA | TRBV28 | CASSGERPGLAPGSSGDTQYF | TGTGCCAGCAGTGGGGAGCGGCCGGGACTAGCCCCGGGAAGTTCGGGGGATACGCAGTATTTT
NA | TRBJ1-1 | once | TRBV25-1 | CASSERGQKSTEAFF | TGTGCCAGCAGTGAGAGAGGACAGAAGAGCACTGAAGCTTTCTTT
NA | TRBJ1-2 | NA | TRBV7-8 | CASSPGVSNYGYTF | TGTGCCAGCAGCCCGGGGGTTTCTAACTATGGCTACACCTTC
NA | TRBJ2-5 | NA | TRBV10-1 | CASSHIQGETQYF | TGCGCCAGCAGTCACATCCAGGGAGAGACCCAGTACTTC
TRBD2 | TRBJ2-1 | NA | TRBV2 | CASKRGLAGENEQFF | TGTGCCAGCAAGAGGGGCCTAGCGGGAGAGAATGAGCAGTTCTTC
NA | TRBJ1-5 | NA | TRBV6-6 | CAVWASNQPQHF | TGTGCCGTTTGGGCTAGCAATCAGCCCCAGCATTTT
NA | TRBJ2-1 | NA | TRBV9 | CASSAGAENEQFF | TGTGCCAGCAGCGCGGGAGCGGAGAATGAGCAGTTCTTC
NA | TRBJ1-1 | NA | TRBV6-1 | CASRVGGVGTEAFF | TGTGCCAGCAGGGTAGGGGGAGTAGGGACTGAAGCTTTCTTT
NA | TRBJ2-3 | NA | TRBV9 | CASNKRRPQYF | TGTGCCAGCAACAAGCGGAGGCCGCAGTATTTT
NA | TRBJ2-2 | NA | TRBV7-8 | CASSEEGTGELFF | TGTGCCAGCAGCGAGGAGGGAACCGGGGAGCTGTTTTTT
TRBD2 | TRBJ2-5 | NA | TRBV18 | CASSLFSGSAETQYF | TGTGCCAGCTCACTGTTTAGCGGGAGTGCAGAGACCCAGTACTTC
NA | TRBJ2-7 | once | TRBV19 | CASSISPTGIYEQYF | TGTGCCAGTAGTATATCGCCTACAGGGATCTACGAGCAGTACTTC
TRBD1 | TRBJ2-7 | NA | TRBV10-3 | CAIGGGTGYHEQYF | TGTGCCATCGGGGGCGGGACAGGGTATCACGAGCAGTACTTC
TRBD1 | TRBJ2-7 | NA | TRBV27 | CASSWGQGYEQYF | TGTGCCAGCAGTTGGGGACAGGGCTACGAGCAGTACTTC
TRBD2 | TRBJ2-3 | NA | TRBV19 | CASSIALAGRTQYF | TGTGCCAGTAGTATAGCCCTAGCGGGAAGAACGCAGTATTTT
NA | TRBJ1-5 | NA | TRBV5-1 | CANPTGSNQPQHF | TGCGCCAACCCTACAGGGAGCAATCAGCCCCAGCATTTT
TRBD1 | TRBJ2-1 | NA | TRBV11-3 | CASSLRSDRFSHEQFF | TGTGCCAGCAGCTTAAGGTCGGACAGGTTCAGCCATGAGCAGTTCTTC
NA | TRBJ1-1 | NA | TRBV15 | CATSREGASEAFF | TGTGCCACCAGCAGAGAGGGGGCATCTGAAGCTTTCTTT
TRBD2 | TRBJ2-1 | NA | TRBV5-1 | CASSSLAGVRRDNEQFF | TGCGCCAGCAGTTCTCTAGCGGGAGTTAGGAGGGACAATGAGCAGTTCTTC
TRBD2 | TRBJ2-7 | NA | TRBV7-8 | CASSSRLASSYEQYF | TGTGCCAGCAGCTCAAGACTAGCGAGCTCCTACGAGCAGTACTTC
NA | TRBJ1-1 | few | TRBV6-5 | CASFLTNTEAFF | TGTGCCAGTTTCCTAACGAACACTGAAGCTTTCTTT
NA | TRBJ1-5 | NA | TRBV28 | CASSLGAQGYQPQHF | TGTGCCAGCAGTTTAGGCGCGCAGGGATATCAGCCCCAGCATTTT
NA | TRBJ1-3 | NA | TRBV6-5 | CASSYLGGNTIYF | TGTGCCAGCAGTTACCTAGGCGGAAACACCATATATTTT
TRBD1 | TRBJ2-7 | NA | TRBV7-6 | CASSHTLGSGGGFERYEQYF | TGTGCCAGCAGCCACACACTTGGATCAGGGGGCGGATTTGAACGATACGAGCAGTACTTC
NA | TRBJ1-5 | once | TRBV5-1 | CASSLEGVGNQPQHF | TGCGCCAGCAGCTTGGAAGGGGTTGGCAATCAGCCCCAGCATTTT
TRBD2 | TRBJ2-3 | NA | TRBV29-1 | CSVEDRTPSGNTDTQYF | TGCAGCGTTGAAGATCGTACGCCTAGCGGGAACACAGATACGCAGTATTTT
NA | TRBJ1-2 | NA | TRBV4-1 | CASSQTQTANYGYTF | TGCGCCAGCAGCCAAACGCAGACAGCTAACTATGGCTACACCTTC